This T cell receptor beta chain was identified during a study of blood T cell repertoires in COVID-19. The overall study: COVID-19 samples collected from the United States, Italy and Spain covered acute and convalescent phases. Sample material is recorded as cDNA or gDNA derived from T cells, B-cell-depleted T cells, or PBMCs.

This clone has just a few counts. How the authors handled the data: Researchers report that nucleated cell counts were estimated from reference gene primer amplification. Repertoires were generated with immunoSEQ multiplex PCR, while TCRdb's copy carries only in-frame clones and drops some. V and J calls and clone size are copied from that table; D and trimming were computed from the DNA. The sample shows some 420,000 clones, approximately 92% of them seen only once. The length of the CDR3 is 14 residues. CDR1 KGHSH and CDR2 LQKENI come from the germline V gene. The trim removed 4 bases at V and 8 bases at J, leaving 6 bases unmatched.

V and J are TRBV18 and TRBJ2-1; 9 bases fit TRBD1. The receptor's source is a man between 25 and 39 years old who had recovered from COVID-19. Sequenced input: PBMCs or T cells enriched from blood (not recorded which). The CDR3 here is CASSRTGGLHEQFF. CDR3 coding DNA: TGTGCCAGCTCACGAACAGGGGGCTTGCATGAGCAGTTCTTC. The full variable domain, rest sourced from reference TRBV18 and TRBJ2-1, is NAGVMQNPRHLVRRRGQEARLRCSPMKGHSHVYWYRQLPEEGLKFMVYLQKENIIDESGMPKERFSAEFPKEGPSILRIQQVVRGDSAAYFCASSRTGGLHEQFFGPGTRLTVL.